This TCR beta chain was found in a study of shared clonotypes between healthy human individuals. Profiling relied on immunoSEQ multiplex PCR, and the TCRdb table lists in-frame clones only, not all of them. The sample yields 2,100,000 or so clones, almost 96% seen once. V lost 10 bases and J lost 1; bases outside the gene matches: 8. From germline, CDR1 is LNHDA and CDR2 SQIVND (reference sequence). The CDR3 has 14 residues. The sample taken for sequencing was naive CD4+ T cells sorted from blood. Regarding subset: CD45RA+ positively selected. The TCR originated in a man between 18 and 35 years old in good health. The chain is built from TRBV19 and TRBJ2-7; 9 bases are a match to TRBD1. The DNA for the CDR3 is TGTGCCACCGCCCGGGACAGGGCGTCCTACGAGCAGTACTTC. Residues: CATARDRASYEQYF.